This TCR beta chain came from a study of CD8 T cells in Susac syndrome. CDR1 and CDR2 from the germline V gene are SGHTS and YDEGEE. Trimming pared 3 bases from V and 5 bases from J, leaving 14 bases between. The CDR3 is 15 residues long. Reverse transcription used roughly 0.45 to 1 ug RNA and random hexamers. TCRdb processed the immunoSEQ multiplex PCR reads anew with MiXCR; each CDR3 protein has one entry. The sample yields 300,000 to 350,000 distinct CDR3 sequences, just over 90% seen once. The sample was CD4+ T cells from PBMCs. V is TRBV5-8 and J is TRBJ1-4, with D possibly matching TRBD1 (6 bases). The receptor comes from a human donor with multiple sclerosis. CDR3 coding DNA: TGTGCCAGCAGCTACGGGACACTGGTAAATGAAAAACTGTTTTTT. Its protein is CASSYGTLVNEKLFF.